This note documents a single T cell receptor beta chain sequence. There is no known antigen for this receptor. One base away there is no much larger clone; base qualities are not given. The data belong to a study of OX40 agonist ivuxolimab in advanced cancers. Background on the whole study: Ivuxolimab was an agonistic, fully human IgG2 monoclonal antibody directed against OX40 (CD134), a costimulatory receptor. Peripheral TCRbeta sequencing aimed to test whether ivuxolimab altered TCR sequence diversity and caused clonal T-cell expansion. Intravenous ivuxolimab was administered to patients every 2 weeks at six dose levels: 0.01, 0.1, 0.3, 1.5, 3 and 10 mg/kg. In the dose-escalation cohort, more than 75% of patients were male, and the mean age was approximately 60 years, with a range of about 23 to 85. Prior anti-PD-1, anti-PD-L1 or anti-CTLA-4 therapy was permitted, and checkpoint inhibitors had been received by more than 35% of dose-escalation patients. Three dose-escalation patients achieved partial responses, one with hepatocellular carcinoma and two with cutaneous melanoma. The monotherapy dose-escalation portion (N ≈ 52 patients) of the phase I ivuxolimab trial is reported in the paper. Among the roughly 52 dose-escalation patients, about 20 had hepatocellular carcinoma, about 15 melanoma, 9 renal cell carcinoma and 9 head and neck cancer. General study outcomes and caveats: After ivuxolimab, expanded clones were on average more numerous among CD8+ T cells than among CD4+ T cells. Low levels of normalized T-cell clonal expansion were also seen in some patients who did not respond. At doses of 0.1 to 3.0 mg/kg, clonal expansion of both CD4+ and CD8+ T cells in blood was seen between baseline and week 6. The antigen specificity of the clonally expanded peripheral T cells was not determined. In partial responders in the 0.1-3.0 mg/kg groups, normalized peripheral clonal expansion was found to be among the lowest, especially among CD8+ T cells.

Patients with autoimmune disease history or receiving systemic immunosuppression were excluded from the trial. Peripheral blood for TCR sequencing was drawn from every dose cohort at baseline, at cycle 4 day 1 and at cycle 7 day 1. The samples were drawn from a first-in-human, open-label, multicenter phase I dose-escalation trial of ivuxolimab. Adults with locally advanced or metastatic melanoma, renal cell, hepatocellular, or head and neck squamous cell carcinoma were enrolled in the trial. CD4+ and CD8+ T cells were sorted separately from peripheral blood before TCR sequencing. To sequence the TCRbeta CDR3 region, genomic DNA was isolated from the sorted cells. TCRbeta CDR3 regions were sequenced using the immunoSEQ Assay. TCRdb took over this immuneACCESS table, retaining in-frame rearrangements with V and J assigned. Such tables are incomplete; in checked studies, under half of the missing clones stem from an unresolved V gene, and the remainder is unexplained. Recorded for this sample are roughly 60,000 clones; about 89% of them occurred a single time. Roughly 13% of the sample goes to the ten largest clones.

V is trimmed back by 4 bases and J by 9 bases, and the junction contains 9 bases that no gene match accounts for. Inclusive of the bounding cysteine and phenylalanine, the CDR3 is 12 residues long. Left in the record is the CDR3 DNA by itself, 36 bases read in frame from the first base. In the germline V gene (reference sequence), CDR1 corresponds to GTSNPN and CDR2 to SVGIG. The rearrangement combines TRBV30 with TRBJ2-7, with TRBD1 identical over 7 junction bases. The clonotype comes from an adult with an advanced solid tumor such as melanoma, head and neck, liver or kidney cancer. The input for sequencing was CD4+ or CD8+ T cells sorted from blood, taken in a trial of the OX40 agonist ivuxolimab. The CDR3 protein sequence reads: CAWTGGSQGQYF. The DNA sequence is as follows: TGTGCCTGGACAGGGGGAAGTCAGGGGCAGTACTTC.